This entry lists 13 T cell receptor beta chains sequenced from one sample in a study of cytomegalovirus exposure and HLA in healthy donors. PCR was performed using 60 Vbeta and 13 Jbeta primers. The repertoire was sequenced with immunoSEQ multiplex PCR; TCRdb's copy has only in-frame clones and lacks some. The table records 100,000 to 150,000 clones, approximately 77% of them present only once. Sequencing was carried out using PBMCs. Receptor source: a woman aged 60-75 years in good health and CMV-seronegative.

The chain employs TRBV28 and TRBJ2-2, with TRBD1 matching over 8 bases. J gave up 6 bases and V 5 bases, and 5 bases lay outside the gene matches. The CDR3 length is 14 residues. CDR1 is MDHEN, CDR2 SYDVKM, per germline. The CDR3 loop reads CASSQSQGAGELFF. For the CDR3, the DNA is TGTGCCAGCAGTCAATCACAGGGGGCCGGGGAGCTGTTTTTT. The full variable domain, in which reference TRBV28 and TRBJ2-2 provide the parts outside the CDR3, is DVKVTQSSRYLVKRTGEKVFLECVQDMDHENMFWYRQDPGLGLRLIYFSYDVKMKEKGDIPEGYSVSREKKERFSLILESASTNQTSMYLCASSQSQGAGELFFGEGSRLTVL.

This clone was picked up a small number of times. The J gene is TRBJ2-3, the V gene TRBV7-9; D unclear. The CDR3 covers 13 residues. Germline V CDR1 and CDR2: SEHNR, FQNEAQ (reference sequence). Trimming shortened V by 1 base and J by 11 bases, and 13 bases separated the two germline ends. The CDR3 region is CASSLDGQARQYF. For the CDR3, the DNA is TGTGCCAGCAGCTTAGATGGGCAGGCAAGGCAGTATTTT.

The sample holds one count of this clone. The genes are TRBV6-6 and TRBJ1-6, with 7 positions matching TRBD1. Germline V gene data show CDR1 as MNHNY and CDR2 as SVGAGI (reference sequence). The CDR3 loop spans 15 amino acids. V dropped 7 bases and J dropped 0; count of bases not matched to a gene: 3. The DNA for the CDR3 is TGTGCCAGCACCCGACAGGGCTCCTATAATTCACCCCTCCACTTT. It is translated as CASTRQGSYNSPLHF.

The chain joins TRBV27 to TRBJ2-1, with D possibly TRBD2 on 5 matching bases. Germline V gene data show CDR1 as MNHEY and CDR2 as SMNVEV (reference sequence). V dropped 0 bases and J dropped 5 bases, with 8 bases sitting between them. CDR3 size: 14 residues. Here the CDR3 reads CASSLSGLHNEQFF. As DNA, the CDR3 is TGTGCCAGCAGTTTATCTGGACTTCACAATGAGCAGTTCTTC.

The genes are TRBV20-1 and TRBJ2-5, with unresolved D. Germline V CDR1 and CDR2: DFQATT, SNEGSKA (reference sequence). Trimming took 3 bases from V and 5 from J, leaving 4 bases between them. The CDR3 runs 10 residues. CDR3 sequence: CSASSETQYF. The CDR3 nucleotides are TGCAGTGCTAGCAGTGAGACCCAGTACTTC.

Written as DNA, the CDR3 is TGTGCCAGCAGCTACCAAGGGACTAGCGGGGCCAAGGACACCGGGGAGCTGTTTTTT. Its translation: CASSYQGTSGAKDTGELFF. This sequence joins TRBV7-9 and TRBJ2-2; 13 nucleotides match TRBD2. The ends lost 4 bases at V and 3 bases at J; junction bases unmatched: 11. CDR1 SEHNR and CDR2 FQNEAQ come from the germline V gene (reference sequence). The CDR3 contains 19 residues.

This rearrangement joins TRBV5-1 to TRBJ2-1, with 11 positions matching TRBD2. V gave up 2 bases and J gave up 7 bases; unmatched junction bases: 5. The CDR3 has 15 amino acids. Germline V gene lookup returns CDR1 SGHRS and CDR2 YFSETQ. The CDR3 region has the DNA TGCGCCAGCAGCTTCGAGGCTAGCGGGGGGAATGAGCAGTTCTTC. Protein product: CASSFEASGGNEQFF.

This rearrangement joins TRBV18 to TRBJ1-6, with TRBD1 matching over 7 bases. The germline V gene has CDR1 KGHSH and CDR2 LQKENI. This CDR3 is built from 17 residues. V was clipped by 3 bases and J by 7 bases; unmatched bases: 12. CDR3 in amino acids: CASSPFGQARGNSPLHF. The DNA of the CDR3 is TGTGCCAGCTCACCCTTTGGACAGGCCCGGGGGAATTCACCCCTCCACTTT.

The V gene is TRBV5-5, the J gene TRBJ1-5, with D possibly matching TRBD1 (6 bases). V shed 4 bases and J shed 1 base, with 12 bases lying between them. The CDR3 covers 15 residues. Germline assignment: CDR1 SGHKS and CDR2 YYEKEE (reference sequence). CDR3 coding DNA: TGTGCCAGCAGCCCTCAGGGGACCAGCAATCAGCCCCAGCATTTT. It specifies CASSPQGTSNQPQHF.

The rearrangement links TRBV7-3 to TRBJ2-5; the match to TRBD2 covers 7 bases. The CDR3 spans 14 residues. The germline gives CDR1 SGHTA, CDR2 FQGTGA. The V and J ends lost 6 bases and 5 bases, in that order; junction bases with no gene match: 9. As DNA, the CDR3 is TGTGCCAGCAGTATAGCGGGCTGGGGGGAGACCCAGTACTTC. This gives the protein CASSIAGWGETQYF. Full variable domain (missing parts from reference TRBV7-3 and TRBJ2-5): GAGVSQTPSNKVTEKGKYVELRCDPISGHTALYWYRQSLGQGPEFLIYFQGTGAADDSGLPNDRFFAVRPEGSVSTLKIQRTERGDSAVYLCASSIAGWGETQYFGPGTRLLVL.

This chain links TRBV2 with TRBJ2-1; tentative D call: TRBD2 (6 bases). V gave up 6 bases and J gave up 6 bases, with 12 bases separating them. Germline loops: CDR1 SNHLY, CDR2 FYNNEI. CDR3 length equals 13 residues. The DNA for the CDR3 is TGTGCCAGCAGGGGGGACTTCTCCAATGAGCAGTTCTTC. Its translation: CASRGDFSNEQFF. Full variable domain (missing parts from reference TRBV2 and TRBJ2-1): EPEVTQTPSHQVTQMGQEVILRCVPISNHLYFYWYRQILGQKVEFLVSFYNNEISEKSEIFDDQFSVERPDGSNFTLKIRSTKLEDSAMYFCASRGDFSNEQFFGPGTRLTVL.

The rearrangement uses TRBV9 and TRBJ2-2; 7 bases map to TRBD2. Germline V gene sequence: CDR1 SGDLS, CDR2 YYNGEE. CDR3 size: 16 residues. Trimming removed 3 bases from V and 5 bases from J; junction bases left unmatched: 10. The CDR3 sequence: CASSALSGAGTGELFF. The DNA for the CDR3 is TGTGCCAGCAGCGCCCTGAGCGGGGCGGGGACCGGGGAGCTGTTTTTT.

The gene calls are TRBV5-1 and TRBJ2-1, with 11 bases matching TRBD1. Germline V CDR1 and CDR2: SGHRS, YFSETQ. J was trimmed by 4 bases and V by 4 bases; bases with no gene match: 4. The CDR3 runs to 15 residues. Here the CDR3 reads CASSPGTGGYNEQFF. The CDR3 DNA reads TGCGCCAGCAGCCCCGGGACAGGGGGTTACAATGAGCAGTTCTTC.